This record covers a single T cell receptor beta chain. V lost 5 bases and J lost 7; bases outside the gene matches: 8. Per the germline V gene, CDR1 is SQVTM and CDR2 is ANQGSEA. The CDR3 has 14 amino acids. The data were taken from a study of blood T cell repertoires in COVID-19. This table comes from immunoSEQ multiplex PCR, and its TCRdb copy is limited to in-frame clones, with some not included. The sample holds 200,000 to 300,000 clones, about 90% seen once. This rearrangement joins TRBV29-1 to TRBJ2-1, with 10 bases identical to TRBD2. The receptor comes from a man in his sixties with acute or convalescent COVID-19. Sequencing was carried out using peripheral blood. This CDR3 reads CSVRKPSGRNEQFF. The CDR3 bases are TGCAGCGTTCGAAAGCCTAGCGGGAGAAATGAGCAGTTCTTC.